This TCR beta chain was recovered during a study of blood T cells in healthy people across ages. Points from the study as a whole: Naive T cell percentage and TCR beta diversity correlated strongly.

The V gene end was trimmed by 5 bases and the J gene end by 4 bases; junction bases not matched to a gene: 11. The CDR3 is made up of 17 amino acids. The germline V gene encodes CDR1 SQVTM and CDR2 ANQGSEA. Comments on this clonotype: No antigen is known for it.

Together with a sample-barcoded 5' primer, a J-beta primer mix was included in a second PCR lasting about 6 to 12 cycles. One entry per CDR3 protein, called by TCRdb with MiXCR from the 5' RACE reads. The table lists some 560,000 distinct CDR3 sequences, about 29% of them singletons. Healthy Caucasian individuals from Russia aged about 6 to 90 served as donors. Every sample yielded at least 6 million isolated PBMCs. These data were also reused for a study on T cells of mothers and their children. Per that paper: Overlap measured in related mother-child pairs was slightly, non-significantly higher than in unrelated pairs.

This clonotype originated in a boy aged 2-15 years in good health. The sample taken for sequencing was blood. The chain employs TRBV29-1 and TRBJ2-1, with 13 bases matching TRBD2. CDR3 residues: CSVTGLAGWFDYNEQFF. The DNA of the CDR3 is TGCAGCGTTACGGGACTAGCGGGATGGTTTGATTACAATGAGCAGTTCTTC.